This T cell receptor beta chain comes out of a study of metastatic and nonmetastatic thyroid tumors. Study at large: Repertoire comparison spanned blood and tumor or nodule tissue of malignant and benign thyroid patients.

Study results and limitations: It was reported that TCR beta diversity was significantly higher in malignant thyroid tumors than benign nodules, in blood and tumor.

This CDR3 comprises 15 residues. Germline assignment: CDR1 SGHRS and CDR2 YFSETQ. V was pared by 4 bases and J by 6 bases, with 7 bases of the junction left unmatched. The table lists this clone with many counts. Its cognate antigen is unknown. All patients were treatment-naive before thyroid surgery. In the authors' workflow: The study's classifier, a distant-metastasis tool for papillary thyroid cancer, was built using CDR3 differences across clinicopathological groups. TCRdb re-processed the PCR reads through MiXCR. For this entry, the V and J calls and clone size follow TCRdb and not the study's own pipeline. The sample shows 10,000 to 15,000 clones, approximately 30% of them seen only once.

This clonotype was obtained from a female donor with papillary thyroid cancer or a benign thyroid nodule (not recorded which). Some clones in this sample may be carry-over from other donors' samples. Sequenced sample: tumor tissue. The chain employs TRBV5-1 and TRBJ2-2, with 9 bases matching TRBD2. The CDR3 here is CASSPDLAGAGELFF. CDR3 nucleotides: TGCGCCAGCAGCCCAGATTTAGCGGGAGCCGGGGAGCTGTTTTTT.